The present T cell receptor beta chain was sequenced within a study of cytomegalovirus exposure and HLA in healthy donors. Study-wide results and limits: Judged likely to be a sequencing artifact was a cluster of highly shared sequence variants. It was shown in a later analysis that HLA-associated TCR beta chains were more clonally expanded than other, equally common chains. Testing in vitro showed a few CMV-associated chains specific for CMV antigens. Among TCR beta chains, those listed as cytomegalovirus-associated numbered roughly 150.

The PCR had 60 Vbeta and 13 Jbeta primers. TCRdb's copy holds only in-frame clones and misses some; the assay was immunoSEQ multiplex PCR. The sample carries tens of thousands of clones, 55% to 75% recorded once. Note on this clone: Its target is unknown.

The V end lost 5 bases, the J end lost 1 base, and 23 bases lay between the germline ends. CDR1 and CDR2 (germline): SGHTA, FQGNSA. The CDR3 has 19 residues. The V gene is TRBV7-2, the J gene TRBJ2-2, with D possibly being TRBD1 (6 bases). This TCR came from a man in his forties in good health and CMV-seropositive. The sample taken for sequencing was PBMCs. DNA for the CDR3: TGTGCCAGCAGCCTAAAGAGAAGCGCCGGGACAATGAACACCGGGGAGCTGTTTTTT. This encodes CASSLKRSAGTMNTGELFF.